A selection of T cell receptor beta chains follows, all from one sample in a study of blood T cell repertoires in COVID-19. The data were produced by immunoSEQ multiplex PCR, yet TCRdb's version contains in-frame clones alone and is incomplete. The table includes roughly 230,000 clones, 70% to 90% detected once. Sequenced input: peripheral blood. All receptors come from a man between 40 and 49 years old with acute or convalescent COVID-19. The CDR3 runs from the conserved cysteine through the conserved F or W. The order of the fields is V gene, clone size, D gene, J gene, CDR3 DNA, CDR3 protein. D genes are given only for firm matches. Only some rows state a clone size, as once, few, many or a class for expanded clones.

v_gene: TRBV9
abundance: .
d_gene: .
j_gene: TRBJ1-3
CDR3nt: TGTGCCAGCAGCGTAGATGGGGGGACTGGAAACACCATATATTTT
CDR3aa: CASSVDGGTGNTIYF

v_gene: TRBV7-3
abundance: .
d_gene: .
j_gene: TRBJ1-1
CDR3nt: TGTGCCAGCAGCGCGACAGGATTCGGGGTGCGGGCTTTCTTT
CDR3aa: CASSATGFGVRAFF

v_gene: TRBV19
abundance: .
d_gene: TRBD1
j_gene: TRBJ1-2
CDR3nt: TGTGCCAGTAGTATAAGTGAAGGGGGCGGCTATGGCTACACCTTC
CDR3aa: CASSISEGGGYGYTF

v_gene: TRBV19
abundance: .
d_gene: .
j_gene: TRBJ1-2
CDR3nt: TGTGCCAGTAGGTTTTCAGGGGCGAACTATGGCTACACCTTC
CDR3aa: CASRFSGANYGYTF

v_gene: TRBV3-1/TRBV3-2
abundance: .
d_gene: TRBD1
j_gene: TRBJ1-4
CDR3nt: TGTGCCAGCAGCCAAAGCCTTAAACAGGGGCGGAATAATGAAAAACTGTTTTTT
CDR3aa: CASSQSLKQGRNNEKLFF

v_gene: TRBV9
abundance: .
d_gene: .
j_gene: TRBJ1-2
CDR3nt: TGTGCCAGCAGCGTCGCCCGGGGGGACCACACCTTC
CDR3aa: CASSVARGDHTF

v_gene: TRBV28
abundance: .
d_gene: .
j_gene: TRBJ2-7
CDR3nt: TGTGCCAGCACTGCGGGGAGCTACGAGCAGTACTTC
CDR3aa: CASTAGSYEQYF

v_gene: TRBV20-1
abundance: .
d_gene: .
j_gene: TRBJ1-1
CDR3nt: TGCAGAGCGCCCGTGGGCACTGAAGCTTTCTTT
CDR3aa: CRAPVGTEAFF

v_gene: TRBV5-6
abundance: .
d_gene: .
j_gene: TRBJ1-2
CDR3nt: TGTGCCAGCAGCTTGGGATCTAGATCCAACTATGGCTACACCTTC
CDR3aa: CASSLGSRSNYGYTF

v_gene: TRBV28
abundance: .
d_gene: TRBD1
j_gene: TRBJ1-2
CDR3nt: TGTGCCAGCAGTTTCCGACAGGGTATACGGGGCTACACCTTC
CDR3aa: CASSFRQGIRGYTF

v_gene: TRBV28
abundance: .
d_gene: TRBD1
j_gene: TRBJ1-5
CDR3nt: TGTGCCAGCAGTTCCGGACAGGTAAAGGGGGAACGGCAGCCCCAGCATTTT
CDR3aa: CASSSGQVKGERQPQHF

v_gene: TRBV9
abundance: .
d_gene: TRBD1
j_gene: TRBJ2-7
CDR3nt: TGTGCCAGCAGCCCACAGGGGACCGGGTCCTACGAGCAGTACTTC
CDR3aa: CASSPQGTGSYEQYF

v_gene: TRBV5-1
abundance: once
d_gene: TRBD1
j_gene: TRBJ1-1
CDR3nt: TGCGCCAGCAGCTTGGCCTCGACAGGGCTTTACACTGAAGCTTTCTTT
CDR3aa: CASSLASTGLYTEAFF

v_gene: TRBV3-1/TRBV3-2
abundance: .
d_gene: .
j_gene: TRBJ2-1
CDR3nt: TGTGCCAGCAGCTATACCCACCAGGGTAATGAGCAGTTCTTC
CDR3aa: CASSYTHQGNEQFF

v_gene: TRBV5-8
abundance: .
d_gene: .
j_gene: TRBJ1-2
CDR3nt: TGTGCCAGCAGCTCCAATTCGGGGGGAACCGTCGGGGGTGGCTACACCTTC
CDR3aa: CASSSNSGGTVGGGYTF

v_gene: TRBV5-5
abundance: .
d_gene: TRBD1
j_gene: TRBJ1-1
CDR3nt: TGTGCCAGCAGCTATGGACAGGCTGTCGACACTGAAGCTTTCTTT
CDR3aa: CASSYGQAVDTEAFF

v_gene: TRBV3-1/TRBV3-2
abundance: once
d_gene: .
j_gene: TRBJ2-1
CDR3nt: TGTGCCAGCAGCCGCAGGGGTGAGCAGTTCTTC
CDR3aa: CASSRRGEQFF

v_gene: TRBV10-2
abundance: once
d_gene: TRBD1
j_gene: TRBJ2-5
CDR3nt: TGCGCCAGCACAGGGGGACAGACCCAGTACTTC
CDR3aa: CASTGGQTQYF

v_gene: TRBV18
abundance: few
d_gene: .
j_gene: TRBJ1-2
CDR3nt: TGTGCCAGCTCACCATCGGACAGTCCAAACTATGGCTACACCTTC
CDR3aa: CASSPSDSPNYGYTF

v_gene: TRBV7-8
abundance: .
d_gene: .
j_gene: TRBJ1-6
CDR3nt: TGTGCCAGCAGCTTCGCCCAGTCTAATTCACCCCTCCACTTT
CDR3aa: CASSFAQSNSPLHF

v_gene: TRBV5-8
abundance: .
d_gene: .
j_gene: TRBJ1-2
CDR3nt: TGTGCCAGCAGCCCTCGACAAAACTATGGCTACACCTTC
CDR3aa: CASSPRQNYGYTF

v_gene: TRBV28
abundance: .
d_gene: TRBD1
j_gene: TRBJ1-5
CDR3nt: TGTGCCAGCAGTTTCCGGGACAGGGTAAGAATGGAGGATCAGCCCCAGCATTTT
CDR3aa: CASSFRDRVRMEDQPQHF

v_gene: TRBV18
abundance: .
d_gene: .
j_gene: TRBJ1-3
CDR3nt: TGTGCCAGCTCACCCCAAGACTGGAGCTCTGGAAACACCATATATTTT
CDR3aa: CASSPQDWSSGNTIYF

v_gene: TRBV7-2
abundance: .
d_gene: TRBD2
j_gene: TRBJ2-1
CDR3nt: TGTGCCAGCAGATTCCGGGGGGGATCTAACAATGAGCAGTTCTTC
CDR3aa: CASRFRGGSNNEQFF

v_gene: TRBV24-1
abundance: .
d_gene: .
j_gene: TRBJ2-2
CDR3nt: TGTGCCACCAGTGAACAGGGGAGGCCCGGGGAGCTGTTTTTT
CDR3aa: CATSEQGRPGELFF

v_gene: TRBV11-2
abundance: .
d_gene: .
j_gene: TRBJ1-1
CDR3nt: TGTGCCAGCAGCTTTAGGACTTCCCTGAACACTGAAGCTTTCTTT
CDR3aa: CASSFRTSLNTEAFF

v_gene: TRBV19
abundance: many
d_gene: TRBD2
j_gene: TRBJ2-3
CDR3nt: TGTGCCAGTAGTGTCCTAGCGGGGGATATCACAGATACGCAGTATTTT
CDR3aa: CASSVLAGDITDTQYF

v_gene: TRBV6-6
abundance: .
d_gene: .
j_gene: TRBJ1-2
CDR3nt: TGTGCCAGCAGTTCCTCGTTCGTAGATGGCTACACCTTC
CDR3aa: CASSSSFVDGYTF

v_gene: TRBV7-9
abundance: .
d_gene: .
j_gene: TRBJ1-1
CDR3nt: TGTGCCAGCAGCTTATACGGGGGGCAGGACACTGAAGCTTTCTTT
CDR3aa: CASSLYGGQDTEAFF

v_gene: TRBV5-4
abundance: .
d_gene: .
j_gene: TRBJ2-3
CDR3nt: TGTGCCAGCAGCCCTAGCACAGATACGCAGTATTTT
CDR3aa: CASSPSTDTQYF

v_gene: TRBV5-1
abundance: .
d_gene: TRBD2
j_gene: TRBJ2-5
CDR3nt: TGCGCCAGCAATAGCGGGGGGCCTCAAGAGACCCAGTACTTC
CDR3aa: CASNSGGPQETQYF

v_gene: TRBV6-6
abundance: .
d_gene: TRBD1
j_gene: TRBJ2-7
CDR3nt: TGTGCCAGCAGTATGGGACAGGGCTACGAGCAGTACTTC
CDR3aa: CASSMGQGYEQYF

v_gene: TRBV9
abundance: few
d_gene: .
j_gene: TRBJ1-2
CDR3nt: TGTGCCAGCAGCGTAGGACCGGGTGGCTACACCTTC
CDR3aa: CASSVGPGGYTF

v_gene: TRBV4-2
abundance: .
d_gene: .
j_gene: TRBJ2-5
CDR3nt: TGTGCCAGCAGCCAAGACCCCAGGGGAGAGACCCAGTACTTC
CDR3aa: CASSQDPRGETQYF

v_gene: TRBV3-1/TRBV3-2
abundance: few
d_gene: TRBD2
j_gene: TRBJ2-3
CDR3nt: TGTGCCAGCAGCCCGCGGGGGGGCCTCACAGATACGCAGTATTTT
CDR3aa: CASSPRGGLTDTQYF

v_gene: TRBV5-4
abundance: .
d_gene: .
j_gene: TRBJ1-3
CDR3nt: TGTGCCAGCAGCTTGCATCCAGGCTCTGGAAACACCATATATTTT
CDR3aa: CASSLHPGSGNTIYF

v_gene: TRBV2
abundance: .
d_gene: .
j_gene: TRBJ2-5
CDR3nt: TGTGCCAGCAGACCAGGCGGGGGCCCCGAGACCCAGTACTTC
CDR3aa: CASRPGGGPETQYF

v_gene: TRBV2
abundance: .
d_gene: TRBD1
j_gene: TRBJ2-3
CDR3nt: TGTGCCAGCAGAAAAACAGGGGCCCGCACAGATACGCAGTATTTT
CDR3aa: CASRKTGARTDTQYF

v_gene: TRBV28
abundance: .
d_gene: TRBD1
j_gene: TRBJ1-4
CDR3nt: TGTGCCGGCCAGGGACAGTTGGGAGAAAAACTGTTTTTT
CDR3aa: CAGQGQLGEKLFF

v_gene: TRBV9
abundance: .
d_gene: TRBD1
j_gene: TRBJ2-7
CDR3nt: TGTGCCAGCAGCGTAGGAGACAGGGGCTACGAGCAGTACTTC
CDR3aa: CASSVGDRGYEQYF

v_gene: TRBV6-5
abundance: .
d_gene: .
j_gene: TRBJ2-2
CDR3nt: TGTGCCAGCATGACGGACTTGGACACCGGGGAGCTGTTTTTT
CDR3aa: CASMTDLDTGELFF

v_gene: TRBV5-8
abundance: .
d_gene: .
j_gene: TRBJ1-2
CDR3nt: TGTGCCAGCAGCTTGGCCGGGGGGAACTATGGCTACACCTTC
CDR3aa: CASSLAGGNYGYTF

v_gene: TRBV28
abundance: .
d_gene: .
j_gene: TRBJ1-2
CDR3nt: TGTGCCAGCAGTTTGGAAGGACAGAACTATGGCTACACCTTC
CDR3aa: CASSLEGQNYGYTF

v_gene: TRBV6-5
abundance: .
d_gene: TRBD1
j_gene: TRBJ1-2
CDR3nt: TGTGCCAGCAGTTCCCGGGGAGGACAGGGTGGCTATGGCTACACCTTC
CDR3aa: CASSSRGGQGGYGYTF

v_gene: TRBV25-1
abundance: .
d_gene: TRBD1
j_gene: TRBJ2-7
CDR3nt: TGTGCCAGCAGGACCGGGACAGGGGCCTACGAGCAGTACTTC
CDR3aa: CASRTGTGAYEQYF

v_gene: TRBV5-4
abundance: .
d_gene: TRBD2
j_gene: TRBJ2-2
CDR3nt: TGTGCCAGCAGCGCGGGGGCCGGGGAGCTGTTTTTT
CDR3aa: CASSAGAGELFF

v_gene: TRBV2
abundance: .
d_gene: .
j_gene: TRBJ2-5
CDR3nt: TGTGCCAGCATGGAGGGGAACCAAGAGACCCAGTACTTC
CDR3aa: CASMEGNQETQYF

v_gene: TRBV9
abundance: .
d_gene: .
j_gene: TRBJ1-2
CDR3nt: TGTGCCAGCAGTTCAGCACAGGGACACTATGGCTACACCTTC
CDR3aa: CASSSAQGHYGYTF

v_gene: TRBV6-5
abundance: .
d_gene: .
j_gene: TRBJ1-2
CDR3nt: TGTGCCAGCAGACCCGGGACGGGGGAAGGCTACACCTTC
CDR3aa: CASRPGTGEGYTF

v_gene: TRBV5-4
abundance: .
d_gene: TRBD1
j_gene: TRBJ1-1
CDR3nt: TGTGCCAGCAGCTTGGACAGGGGAGGCACTGAAGCTTTCTTT
CDR3aa: CASSLDRGGTEAFF